This TCR beta chain was retrieved from a study of technical replicates of blood from a handful of donors. TCRdb's copy holds only in-frame clones and misses some; the assay was immunoSEQ multiplex PCR. The sample carries 60,000 to 90,000 clones, 80% to 95% recorded once. Germline V lookup: CDR1 GTSNPN, CDR2 SVGIG (reference sequence). Trimming at V came to 4 bases and at J to 4 bases, leaving 7 bases not matched to a gene. The CDR3 consists of 14 residues. The receptor comes from a human donor in good health. V usage is TRBV30 and J usage is TRBJ2-1, with 7 nucleotides matching TRBD2. The sequenced material came from T cells isolated from PBMCs. The CDR3 DNA reads as TGTGCCTGGACCCCTAGCGGCAAATACAATGAGCAGTTCTTC. Amino acids: CAWTPSGKYNEQFF.